This TCR beta chain is from a study of T cell responses to AZD1222 COVID-19 vaccine. Study-level points and caveats: Females outnumbered males among donors, who were mostly white British; clonal diversity was possibly underestimated.

Method: immunoSEQ multiplex PCR; TCRdb's copy keeps in-frame clones and lacks some. The sample yields tens of thousands of clones, nearly 90% seen once. Germline-derived CDR1 and CDR2 are SQVTM and ANQGSEA. The length of the CDR3 is 15 residues. V was cut by 2 bases and J by 3 bases, with 14 bases left in between. Pooling was applied to second doses at about 4 or about 12 weeks. This clone was detected only a few times. Its antigen is undetermined. This clonotype originated in an adult who received the AZD1222 COVID-19 vaccine. The chain couples TRBV29-1 to TRBJ2-1; D gene ambiguous. Sequencing used peripheral blood, obtained 28 days after the second AZD1222 dose. The CDR3 sequence: CSVEQFGQNYNEQFF. CDR3 DNA: TGCAGCGTTGAACAGTTCGGGCAGAACTACAATGAGCAGTTCTTC.